These 30 T cell receptor beta chains share one sample of origin, sequenced in a study of tumor and adjacent non-tumor tissue in lung cancer (dated by TCRdb to the late 2010s). The receptor library was made with multiplex PCR. The sequencing machine was an Illumina HiSeq 2500. TCRbeta libraries were constructed through three rounds of nested PCR with primers (Table S4) according to protocols adapted from ARM-PCR. TCRdb handled the public reads itself, with Q25 trimming in fastp and clone calling in MiXCR, and kept productive beta chains. Every distinct CDR3 protein forms one entry, paired with its most common genes and DNA. Counted in this sample were 50,000 to 70,000 distinct CDR3 sequences; roughly 60% of them appeared once. The ten largest make up under 35% of the sample. RNA was isolated from bulk, unsorted tissue, and RNA quality was assessed with a NanoDrop ND-1000 and an Agilent 2100. Distant non-tumor tissue taken more than 3 cm from the tumor edge was used as the normal lung sample.

The sequenced sample was distant non-tumor lung tissue. The source of these receptors is a man between 70 and 80 years old with non-small cell lung cancer.

Notes on this clonotype: A clone one base away is much larger, so this may be a read error. The chain's CDR3 is CSASGQGDDYGYTF. In DNA form, the CDR3 reads TGCAGCGCTTCCGGACAGGGCGACGACTATGGCTACACCTTC. The chain recombines TRBV29-1 with TRBJ1-2; 8 bases line up with TRBD1. Germline V gives CDR1 SQVTM, CDR2 ANQGSEA. The CDR3 is 14 amino acids. V gave up 7 bases and J gave up 3 bases; unmatched junction bases: 10. Full variable domain (missing parts from reference TRBV29-1 and TRBJ1-2): SAVISQKPSRDICQRGTSLTIQCQVDSQVTMMFWYRQQPGQSLTLIATANQGSEATYESGFVIDKFPISRPNLTFSTLTVSNMSPEDSSIYLCSASGQGDDYGYTFGSGTRLTVV.

Notes on this clonotype: The junction departs from the called germline gene at one end, perhaps through a read error. The chain joins TRBV20-1 to TRBJ2-2; 9 positions agree with TRBD2. The CDR3 runs to 19 residues. From germline, CDR1 is DFQATT and CDR2 SNEGSKA (reference sequence). The CDR3 DNA sequence: TGCACTGCTAGAGATGTGTCAATGGCGGGAGGGCCGAACACCGGGGAGCTGTTTTTT. This codes for CTARDVSMAGGPNTGELFF.

A note on this clonotype: One junction end disagrees with the germline gene, perhaps due to a read error. The rearrangement uses TRBV11-2 and TRBJ2-2; TRBD2 agrees at 7 bases. The CDR3 consists of 16 residues. CDR1 is SGHAT, CDR2 FQNNGV, per germline. The CDR3 sequence: CASSLDRLATAGELFF. CDR3 nucleotide sequence: TGTGCTAGCAGCTTGGATCGACTAGCCACGGCCGGGGAGCTGTTTTTT. Full variable domain (rest looked up from reference TRBV11-2 and TRBJ2-2): EAGVAQSPRYKIIEKRQSVAFWCNPISGHATLYWYQQILGQGPKLLIQFQNNGVVDDSQLPKDRFSAERLKGVDSTLKIQPAKLEDSAVYLCASSLDRLATAGELFFGEGSRLTVL.

A single count supports this clonotype. One end of the junction does not line up with germline, which may come from a read error. The genes are TRBV11-2 and TRBJ1-4, with D possibly being TRBD1 (6 bases). Germline CDR1 is SGHAT and CDR2 is FQNNGV. The CDR3 runs to 15 residues. The CDR3 reads CASSAKGGTNGKLFF. The CDR3 region has the DNA TGTGCCAGCAGCGCCAAGGGGGGGACTAATGGAAAACTGTTTTTT.

About this clonotype itself: The junction and the germline gene differ at one end; a read error may be behind it. This chain links TRBV10-3 with TRBJ2-7, with no clear D. Germline-derived CDR1 and CDR2 are ENHRY and SYGVKD. CDR3 size: 12 residues. The CDR3 sequence is CAISKSTVEQCF. In DNA, the CDR3 is TGTGCCATCAGTAAGTCGACCGTCGAGCAGTGCTTC.

This clonotype has more than one count but fewer than ten. The V call is TRBV28, the J call TRBJ1-1, with a weak D call TRBD1 (5 bases). Trimming cost V 4 bases and J 0 bases, with 12 bases left between them. This CDR3 contains 15 residues. Germline loops: CDR1 MDHEN, CDR2 SYDVKM. In nucleotides, the CDR3 is TGTGCCAGCAGTTCACAGGTACTCATGAACACTGAAGCTTTCTTT. Translated, it gives CASSSQVLMNTEAFF. Looking up the rest from reference TRBV28 and TRBJ1-1 gives the full variable domain: DVKVTQSSRYLVKRTGEKVFLECVQDMDHENMFWYRQDPGLGLRLIYFSYDVKMKEKGDIPEGYSVSREKKERFSLILESASTNQTSMYLCASSSQVLMNTEAFFGQGTRLTVV.

On this clonotype itself: This sequence may be a read error, since a much larger clone differs from it by one base. CDR3 sequence: CDSSELGQVQFF. The CDR3 bases are TGTGACAGCAGCGAACTGGGACAAGTGCAGTTCTTC. The gene calls are TRBV7-3 and TRBJ2-1; TRBD1 is a possible D gene (6 bases). Germline V gene data show CDR1 as SGHTA and CDR2 as FQGTGA. This CDR3 comprises 12 residues.

The chain carries TRBV7-8 and TRBJ1-4; D gene uncertain. Germline CDR1 SGHVS, CDR2 FQNEAQ. This CDR3 spans 16 amino acids. The CDR3 region is CTSSRTKTDTPEKLFF. DNA of the CDR3: TGTACTAGCAGCCGAACTAAGACCGATACTCCGGAAAAACTGTTTTTT. The full variable domain, its missing parts supplied by reference TRBV7-8 and TRBJ1-4, is GAGVSQSPRYKVAKRGQDVALRCDPISGHVSLFWYQQALGQGPEFLTYFQNEAQLDKSGLPSDRFFAERPEGSVSTLKIQRTQQEDSAVYLCTSSRTKTDTPEKLFFGSGTQLSVL.

The chain employs TRBV6-2 or TRBV6-3 and TRBJ2-7; D is uncertain. From germline, CDR1 is MNHEY and CDR2 SVGEGT. Trimming removed 7 bases from V and 9 bases from J, with 16 bases in between. The length of the CDR3 is 12 residues. The CDR3 loop is CASTSSSYGQYF. CDR3 nucleotides: TGTGCCAGCACCTCATCATCCTATGGGCAGTACTTC.

On this clonotype itself: The final CDR3 position lacks the conserved phenylalanine or tryptophan, pointing to a likely read error. The rearrangement uses TRBV30 and TRBJ2-7; no reliable D call. The length of the CDR3 is 13 residues. Germline V gives CDR1 GTSNPN, CDR2 SVGIG (reference sequence). The CDR3 DNA follows: TGTGCCTGGAGTGTACAGAGCTCCTACGAACAGTACCTC. Protein sequence: CAWSVQSSYEQYL.

The sample holds a few counts of this clonotype. V usage is TRBV20-1 and J usage is TRBJ2-3; D is ambiguous. The V end was cut by 6 bases, the J end by 4 bases, with 11 bases between. The CDR3 is made up of 12 amino acids. Germline V CDR1 and CDR2: DFQATT, SNEGSKA (reference sequence). The CDR3, as DNA: TGCAGTGCCACCCCACCCGCAGATACGCAGTATTTT. Translated, it gives CSATPPADTQYF.

This clonotype showed up just once. With a much larger clone just one base away, this may be a read error. This chain links TRBV12-3 or TRBV12-4 with TRBJ2-7; 7 bases are a match to TRBD2. This CDR3 is built from 14 residues. In DNA form, the CDR3 reads TGTGCCTGCAGTTTATCTGGGGGGGGGTACGAGCAGTACTTC. Its translation: CACSLSGGGYEQYF.

As to this clonotype: With a much larger clone just one base away, this may be a read error. The gene calls are TRBV12-3 or TRBV12-4 and TRBJ2-5; 13 bases line up with TRBD2. This CDR3 is built from 18 residues. CDR3 sequence reads: CASNLRLAGGRFQETQYF. The CDR3 nucleotides are TGTGCCAGCAATTTAAGACTAGCGGGGGGCCGCTTCCAAGAGACCCAGTACTTC.

The chain employs TRBV29-1 and TRBJ2-3, with a possible D match to TRBD2 (5 bases). The length of the CDR3 is 13 residues. Trimming shortened V by 7 bases and J by 14 bases, and 25 bases separated the two germline ends. CDR1 SQVTM and CDR2 ANQGSEA come from the germline V gene. The CDR3 spells CSGFWRATDTWYF. The CDR3 bases are TGCAGCGGGTTCTGGCGGGCCACAGATACGTGGTATTTT.

A remark on this clonotype: In this CDR3 the conserved last residue, phenylalanine or tryptophan, is missing, so a read error is likely. The limits of the CDR3 on the DNA are not certain, so only TCRdb's listed CDR3 is given. The CDR3 is CASSQVSSGPYEHYL. This chain connects TRBV4-2 to TRBJ2-7; TRBD2, the table's D call, was not compared with the DNA. Per the germline V gene, CDR1 is LGHNA and CDR2 is YNFKEQ. The CDR3 spans 15 amino acids, including both terminal residues.

The gene calls are TRBV28 and TRBJ1-5; no clear D gene. The V end lost 4 bases, the J end lost 8 bases, and 9 bases lay between the germline ends. The CDR3 consists of 12 residues. CDR1 is MDHEN, CDR2 SYDVKM, per germline. The CDR3 coding sequence is TGTGCCAGCAGTTCATACCAGGAGCCCCAGCATTTT. Translation gives CASSSYQEPQHF.

Details on this clonotype: This may stem from a read error, because a much larger clone lies one nucleotide away. This rearrangement joins TRBV10-3 to TRBJ2-3; 9 nucleotides line up with TRBD2. Germline V lookup: CDR1 ENHRY, CDR2 SYGVKD. The CDR3 runs to 15 residues. The CDR3 spells CVTSPGGRGTDTQYF. CDR3 sequence (DNA): TGTGTCACCTCCCCAGGCGGGAGGGGCACAGATACGCAGTATTTT.

With regard to this clonotype: A junction end diverges from the germline sequence, so it may reflect a read error. V is TRBV5-5 and J is TRBJ2-1, with TRBD1 identical over 9 bases. The CDR3 is 15 amino acids. Germline CDR1 and CDR2: SGHKS and YYEKEE (reference sequence). CDR3 DNA sequence: TGTGCCAGCAGCGCGGGACAGGGCTTCGGTAATGAGCAGTTATTC. Protein product: CASSAGQGFGNEQLF.

Turning to this clonotype: A much larger clone lies one base from this, so it may be a read error. The chain uses TRBV4-1 and TRBJ2-3; 13 bases are shared with TRBD2. Germline V gene data show CDR1 as MGHRA and CDR2 as YSYEKL. The CDR3 runs 16 residues. CDR3 region: CASSQDGLAGADRQYF. The CDR3 region has the DNA TGCGCCAGCAGCCAAGATGGACTAGCGGGAGCCGATAGGCAGTATTTT.

As for this clonotype: Its ends do not fully match the called genes, so a read error is possible. The chain uses TRBV11-2 and TRBJ2-2; the D gene could be TRBD1 or TRBD2 (5 bases each). Germline V lookup: CDR1 SGHAT, CDR2 FQNNGV. The CDR3 is 16 residues long. The CDR3 region has the DNA TGTGCCAGGAGCCTTCCTCTGATAAGGGGCACCGGGGAGCTGCTTTTT. Residues: CARSLPLIRGTGELLF. The variable domain in full, completed from reference TRBV11-2 and TRBJ2-2, reads EAGVAQSPRYKIIEKRQSVAFWCNPISGHATLYWYQQILGQGPKLLIQFQNNGVVDDSQLPKDRFSAERLKGVDSTLKIQPAKLEDSAVYLCARSLPLIRGTGELLFGEGSRLTVL.

Regarding this clonotype: A much larger clone lies one base from this, so it may be a read error. The chain is built from TRBV4-2 and TRBJ1-2; no reliable D call. V was shortened by 2 bases and J by 3 bases, with 4 bases between the two germline ends. The CDR3 spans 12 residues. CDR1 LGHNA and CDR2 YNFKEQ come from the germline V gene. The CDR3 region is CASSQPYYGYTF. DNA of the CDR3: TGTGCCAGCAGCCAACCATACTATGGCTACACCTTC.

Note on this clonotype: A junction boundary mismatches the germline segment, possibly from a read error. The chain carries TRBV11-3 and TRBJ2-1; D is possibly TRBD1 (6 bases). Germline values: CDR1 SGHNT, CDR2 YENEEA. The CDR3 has 15 residues. The CDR3 reads CASSLLAGVNNEQSF. CDR3 coding DNA: TGCGCCAGCAGCCTTCTAGCAGGGGTTAACAATGAGCAGTCCTTC.

Concerning this clonotype: Its ends do not fully match the called genes, so a read error is possible. The chain carries TRBV11-2 and TRBJ2-2; D remains ambiguous. Germline CDR1 is SGHAT and CDR2 is FQNNGV. The CDR3 has 15 residues. The CDR3 DNA sequence: TGTGCCAGCAGCTTACTAGTGGCGAACACTGGGGAGCTGTTTTTT. This codes for CASSLLVANTGELFF.

This clonotype was observed a few times. This clone may be a read error of a much larger clone one base away. The chain uses TRBV12-3 or TRBV12-4 and TRBJ2-5; D perhaps matches TRBD2 (6 bases). The CDR3 is 14 amino acids. Trimming removed 4 bases from V and 4 bases from J, with 13 bases in between. The CDR3 sequence is CASSSRGRPETQYF. DNA of the CDR3: TGTGCCAGCAGTTCCCGAGGGAGGCCAGAGACCCAGTACTTC.

With regard to this clonotype: This may be a read error: a much more frequent sequence differs by one nucleotide. The chain recombines TRBV5-6 with TRBJ2-7; no reliable D call. CDR1 is SGHDT and CDR2 is YYEEEE in the germline V gene. The CDR3 contains 12 residues. CDR3 protein: CASSSVSCEQYF. The CDR3 region has the DNA TGTGCCAGCAGCTCCGTATCCTGCGAGCAGTACTTC.

This chain joins TRBV20-1 and TRBJ2-7, with D perhaps matching TRBD2 (6 bases). The CDR3 covers 15 residues. Trimming shortened V by 0 bases and J by 4 bases, and 16 bases separated the two germline ends. Germline CDR1 is DFQATT and CDR2 is SNEGSKA (reference sequence). CDR3 protein: CSARDWGLGKYEQYF. The CDR3 DNA sequence: TGCAGTGCTAGAGACTGGGGACTGGGGAAATACGAGCAGTACTTC.

This clonotype was recorded many times. This chain links TRBV4-1 with TRBJ2-1; 8 bases fit TRBD2. J lost 8 bases, V lost 0 bases, and 9 bases had no gene match. The CDR3 sequence is 16 residues long. Per germline, CDR1 MGHRA and CDR2 YSYEKL. DNA for the CDR3: TGCGCCAGCAGCCAAGATTTCCGGACTAGCATATATGAGCAGTTCTTC. It encodes CASSQDFRTSIYEQFF.

In regard to this clonotype: Just one base apart from a much larger clone, this may be a read error. The genes are TRBV12-3 or TRBV12-4 and TRBJ1-1; TRBD1 aligns across 8 bases. The CDR3 consists of 15 residues. CDR3 region: CDSSLGDRQGRGAFF. CDR3 coding DNA: TGTGACAGCAGTTTAGGGGACAGACAGGGGCGCGGTGCTTTCTTT.

The chain employs TRBV6-1 and TRBJ1-2; 8 nucleotides agree with TRBD1. Trimming cost V 4 bases and J 4 bases; bases outside gene matches: 14. The CDR3 is made up of 17 amino acids. Germline assignment: CDR1 MNHNS and CDR2 SASEGT. CDR3 sequence: CASSGGQGARKIYGYTF. The CDR3 bases are TGTGCCAGCAGTGGGGGCCAGGGGGCCAGGAAGATCTATGGCTACACCTTC.

This chain uses TRBV24-1 with TRBJ2-5; 7 bases line up with TRBD1. Germline CDR1 reads KGHDR; CDR2 reads SFDVKD. The trim removed 4 bases at V and 5 bases at J, leaving 3 bases unmatched. The CDR3 consists of 13 residues. CDR3 DNA: TGTGCCACCAGTGAACAGGGGTGGGAGACCCAGTACTTC. It is translated as CATSEQGWETQYF.